The next 28 T cell receptor beta chains were all read from a single sample in a study of blood T cells in healthy people across ages. It was with a sample-barcoded 5' primer and a J-beta primer mix that a second PCR of roughly 7 to 12 cycles was run. TCRdb re-called the 5' RACE reads through MiXCR, storing one row per CDR3 protein. This sample has about 800,000 distinct CDR3 sequences; about 25% occur once, and the top ten carry under 4.5%. In addition, the sample was reused for a study of T cells of mothers and their children.

Sequenced sample: blood. The receptors shown here come from a boy younger than 18 in good health.

In its sample, this clonotype was seen a few times. V usage is TRBV20-1 and J usage is TRBJ2-7, with unresolved D. The CDR3 length is 15 residues. The germline V and J ends were trimmed by 2 bases and 2 bases, with 16 bases remaining between them. Germline values: CDR1 DFQATT, CDR2 SNEGSKA (reference sequence). The CDR3 here is CSARSVGTLAYEQYF. DNA for the CDR3: TGCAGTGCTAGATCCGTGGGAACCTTGGCCTACGAGCAGTACTTC.

CDR3 protein: CSAWGAAGGEQFF. CDR3 coding DNA: TGCAGCGCGTGGGGGGCGGCGGGAGGTGAGCAGTTCTTC. This rearrangement joins TRBV29-1 to TRBJ2-5; TRBD2 aligns across 8 bases. The better agreement between TRBJ2-1 and the DNA end casts doubt on the J call. The CDR3 extends over 13 amino acids. CDR1 is SQVTM and CDR2 is ANQGSEA in the germline V gene.

This clonotype was detected a few times. This chain uses TRBV7-3 with TRBJ1-3; D not certain. V dropped 6 bases and J dropped 0 bases, with 15 bases sitting between them. CDR3 length: 16 amino acids. Germline CDR1 SGHTA, CDR2 FQGTGA. CDR3 sequence: CASSPVGILSGNTIYF. In DNA form, the CDR3 reads TGTGCCAGCAGTCCTGTTGGGATACTCTCTGGAAACACCATATATTTT.

This chain connects TRBV7-2 to TRBJ2-5; 8 nucleotides match TRBD1. The germline gives CDR1 SGHTA, CDR2 FQGNSA. V lost 5 bases, J lost 3 bases, and 8 bases stayed unmatched. The CDR3 spans 15 residues. CDR3 DNA sequence: TGTGCCAGCAGCCCTAGCCAGGGGGCGAAAGAGACCCAGTACTTC. As protein: CASSPSQGAKETQYF.

CDR3 in DNA: TGCGCCAGCAGCTCCTACCGGGACTACACAGATACGCAGTATTTT. Its protein product is CASSSYRDYTDTQYF. The genes are TRBV5-1 and TRBJ2-3; 7 nucleotides match TRBD2. The CDR3 sequence is 15 residues long. Germline values: CDR1 SGHRS, CDR2 YFSETQ. Trimming took 3 bases from V and 2 from J; bases not matched to a gene: 6.

The chain has TRBV18 and TRBJ2-7; no clear D gene. The V gene's germline CDR1 is KGHSH and CDR2 LQKENI. The V and J ends lost 3 bases and 3 bases respectively, with 15 bases between them. This CDR3 spans 15 amino acids. This CDR3 reads CASSPIGWTLYEQYF. In DNA, the CDR3 is TGTGCCAGCTCACCTATAGGCTGGACCCTCTACGAGCAGTACTTC.

This clonotype was seen ten or more times. The chain has TRBV2 and TRBJ2-4, with D possibly matching TRBD1 (6 bases). Trimming cost V 6 bases and J 1 base, with 16 bases left between them. CDR3 length: 16 residues. Germline values: CDR1 SNHLY, CDR2 FYNNEI. CDR3 sequence: CASRHLQGLAKNIQYF. As DNA, the CDR3 is TGTGCCAGCAGGCATCTACAGGGTCTGGCCAAAAACATTCAGTACTTC.

The sample holds a few counts of this clonotype. The V call is TRBV4-2, the J call TRBJ2-2; the D is unclear. The germline CDR1 and CDR2 sequences are LGHNA and YNFKEQ. This CDR3 is built from 15 residues. Trimming cost V 1 base and J 5 bases, with 11 bases left between them. CDR3 protein: CASSQGRLLTGELFF. CDR3 DNA: TGTGCCAGCAGCCAAGGACGCCTCCTTACCGGGGAGCTGTTTTTT.

J is TRBJ2-7 and V is TRBV30; D unclear. The CDR3 is 14 amino acids. V was pared by 3 bases and J by 4 bases, with 16 bases between. Germline V gene lookup returns CDR1 GTSNPN and CDR2 SVGIG (reference sequence). In DNA form, the CDR3 reads TGTGCCTGGAGCCCCAGTCTGGGTCGGTACGAGCAGTACTTC. It specifies CAWSPSLGRYEQYF.

This sequence joins TRBV23-1 and TRBJ1-1; D not resolved. TRBV23-1 is labeled an ORF, and its function is uncertain. The CDR3 extends over 13 amino acids. Trimming left V 2 bases short and J 6 bases short, with 10 bases between. In nucleotides, the CDR3 is TGCGCCAGCAGTCAAGAGGCATGCCCTGAAGCTTTCTTT. Translation: CASSQEACPEAFF.

V gene TRBV6-2 or TRBV6-3 combines with J gene TRBJ2-5; D may be TRBD2 (7 bases). V lost 7 bases, J lost 6 bases, and 18 bases lay in between. CDR3 length: 14 residues. Germline V gene lookup returns CDR1 MNHEY and CDR2 SVGEGT. The CDR3 sequence: CASTGGGALKTQYF. The CDR3 nucleotides read TGTGCCAGCACTGGTGGGGGGGCCCTAAAGACCCAGTACTTC.

J is TRBJ2-7 and V is TRBV4-3, with 7 bases that match TRBD2. The CDR3 extends over 17 amino acids. CDR1 and CDR2 from the germline V gene are LGHNA and YSLEER. The trim removed 0 bases at V and 2 bases at J, leaving 10 bases unmatched. DNA of the CDR3: TGCGCCAGCAGCCAAGATCTTGGACTAGTTTTTACCTACGAGCAGTACTTC. Translated: CASSQDLGLVFTYEQYF.

This clonotype was counted once. The V call is TRBV20-1, the J call TRBJ1-2, with 8 bases identical to TRBD1. The CDR3 runs 13 residues. Germline CDR1 DFQATT, CDR2 SNEGSKA (reference sequence). With V trimmed by 3 bases and J by 7 bases, 7 bases remained unmatched. DNA for the CDR3: TGCAGTGCTAGCCCCTGGACAGGGACTGGCTACACCTTC. It is translated as CSASPWTGTGYTF.

The V gene is TRBV11-2, the J gene TRBJ2-7; a weak D match, TRBD2 (6 bases). CDR3 length: 19 amino acids. Germline values: CDR1 SGHAT, CDR2 FQNNGV. The V end lost 5 bases, the J end lost 0 bases, and 26 bases lay between the germline ends. The CDR3 is CASSPLNRGGIGNSYEQYF. CDR3 DNA: TGTGCCAGCAGCCCTCTTAATCGGGGAGGCATAGGAAACTCCTACGAGCAGTACTTC.

V and J are TRBV20-1 and TRBJ1-4; unclear D gene. V lost 6 bases, J lost 5 bases, and 10 bases lay in between. This CDR3 has 12 residues. Germline CDR1 DFQATT, CDR2 SNEGSKA (reference sequence). The CDR3 loop is CSAPQINEKLFF. CDR3 nucleotide sequence: TGCAGTGCCCCCCAGATCAATGAAAAACTGTTTTTT.

The rearrangement joins TRBV5-1 to TRBJ2-5; D unclear. CDR1 SGHRS and CDR2 YFSETQ come from the germline V gene. CDR3 length equals 14 residues. The V gene lost 0 bases and the J gene lost 5 bases, with 11 bases spanning the gap. DNA of the CDR3: TGCGCCAGCAGCTTGGCTGCGTCACGGGAGACCCAGTACTTC. Encoded protein: CASSLAASRETQYF. The full variable domain, with the rest looked up from reference TRBV5-1 and TRBJ2-5, is KAGVTQTPRYLIKTRGQQVTLSCSPISGHRSVSWYQQTPGQGLQFLFEYFSETQRNKGNFPGRFSGRQFSNSRSEMNVSTLELGDSALYLCASSLAASRETQYFGPGTRLLVL.

This clonotype occurred a few times. The V and J genes are TRBV20-1 and TRBJ2-1; possibly TRBD1 or TRBD2 for D (5 bases each). Germline CDR1 DFQATT, CDR2 SNEGSKA (reference sequence). The germline V and J ends were trimmed by 2 bases and 2 bases, with 22 bases remaining between them. The CDR3 spans 18 residues. The CDR3 sequence is CSARTSPGRNNPYNEQFF. The CDR3 DNA is TGCAGTGCTAGAACCTCGCCGGGGCGGAATAACCCCTACAATGAGCAGTTCTTC.

This clonotype has only a few counts. No conserved phenylalanine or tryptophan is present at the end of the CDR3, so a read error is the likely explanation. The limits of the CDR3 on the DNA are not certain, so only TCRdb's listed CDR3 is given. The genes are TRBV25-1 and TRBJ2-7. The CDR3 spans 11 amino acids, including both terminal residues. Looked up from germline, CDR1 is MGHDK and CDR2 is SYGVNS. The CDR3 protein is CASSEYGVGYL.

This clonotype has a handful of counts. The chain has TRBV7-2 and TRBJ1-1; 10 nucleotides match TRBD1. J gave up 0 bases and V 5 bases, and 6 bases lay outside the gene matches. The CDR3 has 16 amino acids. CDR1 and CDR2 from the germline V gene are SGHTA and FQGNSA. Here the CDR3 DNA reads TGTGCCAGCAGCACCCAGACAGGGGGCTTGAACACTGAAGCTTTCTTT. Protein product: CASSTQTGGLNTEAFF.

The rearrangement joins TRBV24-1 to TRBJ2-1; 8 bases are shared with TRBD2. Germline CDR1 KGHDR, CDR2 SFDVKD. This CDR3 region has 15 residues. The trim removed 1 base at V and 6 bases at J, leaving 4 bases unmatched. This CDR3 reads CATSDLAGVGNEQFF. The DNA of the CDR3 is TGTGCCACCAGTGATTTAGCGGGAGTGGGCAATGAGCAGTTCTTC.

This clonotype showed up just a few times. The chain links TRBV20-1 to TRBJ2-2, with 11 bases lining up with TRBD2. This CDR3 comprises 15 residues. Germline-derived CDR1 and CDR2 are DFQATT and SNEGSKA (reference sequence). Trimming at V came to 4 bases and at J to 4 bases, leaving 5 bases not matched to a gene. The CDR3 DNA reads TGCAGTGCTAAGAATAGCGGGAGGGCCACCGGGGAGCTGTTTTTT. Translation: CSAKNSGRATGELFF.

The V gene is TRBV20-1, the J gene TRBJ2-7; unclear D gene. The DNA end lines up better with TRBJ2-1; the J call may be wrong. Per the germline V gene, CDR1 is DFQATT and CDR2 is SNEGSKA (reference sequence). This CDR3 has 13 amino acids. The CDR3: CSASPRTGREQFF. CDR3 bases: TGCAGTGCTAGTCCCCGGACGGGCCGGGAGCAGTTCTTC.

This clonotype showed up just a few times. The V call is TRBV5-1, the J call TRBJ2-5; D may match TRBD1 or TRBD2 (5 bases each). CDR1 is SGHRS and CDR2 is YFSETQ in the germline V gene. Trimming cost V 0 bases and J 4 bases, with 16 bases left between them. The CDR3 sequence is 16 residues long. CDR3 sequence: CASSLERDLVGETQYF. The CDR3 DNA sequence: TGCGCCAGCAGCTTGGAAAGGGACCTGGTGGGAGAGACCCAGTACTTC.

This chain connects TRBV5-1 to TRBJ2-3, with TRBD2 identical over 9 bases. Germline-derived CDR1 and CDR2 are SGHRS and YFSETQ. The CDR3 is 18 amino acids. With 0 bases clipped from V and 0 bases from J, the junction kept 8 bases outside the gene matches. The chain's CDR3 is CASSLEGSGSWSTDTQYF. CDR3 nucleotides: TGCGCCAGCAGCTTGGAGGGTAGCGGGAGTTGGAGCACAGATACGCAGTATTTT. Full variable domain (remainder filled in from reference TRBV5-1 and TRBJ2-3): KAGVTQTPRYLIKTRGQQVTLSCSPISGHRSVSWYQQTPGQGLQFLFEYFSETQRNKGNFPGRFSGRQFSNSRSEMNVSTLELGDSALYLCASSLEGSGSWSTDTQYFGPGTRLTVL.

The V and J genes are TRBV20-1 and TRBJ2-4; 12 positions match TRBD2. The CDR3 totals 14 residues. The germline V gene has CDR1 DFQATT and CDR2 SNEGSKA (reference sequence). With V trimmed by 5 bases and J by 5 bases, 4 bases remained unmatched. This CDR3 is CSAERLAGENIQYF. CDR3 nucleotide sequence: TGCAGTGCTGAACGACTAGCGGGGGAAAACATTCAGTACTTC.

The chain recombines TRBV5-1 with TRBJ2-2, with a tentative D call TRBD2 (6 bases). Germline assignment: CDR1 SGHRS and CDR2 YFSETQ. Trimming pared 1 base from V and 0 bases from J, leaving 10 bases between. The CDR3 spans 16 residues. As DNA, the CDR3 is TGCGCCAGCAGCTTGCAGGGAGGAGCGAACACCGGGGAGCTGTTTTTT. Translating gives CASSLQGGANTGELFF.

This clonotype was counted only a few times. The rearrangement links TRBV7-3 to TRBJ1-2; the D is unclear. Trimming took off 2 bases at V and 7 bases at J, with 11 bases between the two ends. Germline CDR1 SGHTA, CDR2 FQGTGA. This CDR3 is built from 13 residues. CDR3 sequence: CASSLAGMGGYTF. For the CDR3, the DNA is TGTGCCAGCAGCTTAGCGGGGATGGGTGGCTACACCTTC.

The chain combines TRBV5-1 with TRBJ2-5; tentative D call: TRBD1 (5 bases). The J call may be incorrect, as the DNA end agrees better with TRBJ2-7. This CDR3 spans 14 amino acids. Germline V gene lookup returns CDR1 SGHRS and CDR2 YFSETQ. CDR3 protein: CASSPRAVAYEQYF. The CDR3 coding sequence is TGCGCCAGCAGCCCCAGGGCCGTGGCCTACGAGCAGTACTTC.